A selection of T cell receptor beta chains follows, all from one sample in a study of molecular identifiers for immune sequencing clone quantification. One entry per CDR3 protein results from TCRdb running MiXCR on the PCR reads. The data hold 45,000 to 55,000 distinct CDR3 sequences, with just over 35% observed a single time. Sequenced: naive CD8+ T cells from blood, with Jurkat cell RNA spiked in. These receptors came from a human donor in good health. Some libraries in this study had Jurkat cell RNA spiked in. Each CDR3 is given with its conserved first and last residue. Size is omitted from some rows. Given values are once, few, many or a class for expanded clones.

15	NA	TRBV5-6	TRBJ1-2	CASSRQGGYVQGYTF
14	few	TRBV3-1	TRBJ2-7	CASSQRTATYEQYF
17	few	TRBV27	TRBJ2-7	CASSRLAGAPVPYEQYF
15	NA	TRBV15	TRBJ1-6	CATSVRGQSNSPLHF
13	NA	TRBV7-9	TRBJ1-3	CASSSGKGNTIYF
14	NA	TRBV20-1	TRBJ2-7	CSASHLDNSYEQYF
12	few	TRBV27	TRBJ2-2	CASSTLTGELFF
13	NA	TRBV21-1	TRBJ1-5	CASSISSNQPQHF
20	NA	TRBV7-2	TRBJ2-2	CASNKAPGLAGGPFTGELFF
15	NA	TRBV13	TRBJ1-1	CASSQPSTANTEAIF
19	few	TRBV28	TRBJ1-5	CASSLNPGEATLLDQPQHF
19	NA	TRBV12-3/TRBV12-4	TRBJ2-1	CATQGQRVRASGPDNEQFF
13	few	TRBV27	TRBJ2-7	CASSSGLGYEQYF
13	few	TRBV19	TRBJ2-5	CASSIGQRGTQYF
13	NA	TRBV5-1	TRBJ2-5	CASSQEGWETQYF
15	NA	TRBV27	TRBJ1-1	CASSLSGTLSTEAFF
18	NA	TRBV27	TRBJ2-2	CASSLSGGTGLYTGELFF
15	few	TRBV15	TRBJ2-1	CATAPRTSGSNEQFF
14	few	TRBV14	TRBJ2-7	CASSRTGQGGEQYF
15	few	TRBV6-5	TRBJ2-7	CASSYSGDVVGQQYF
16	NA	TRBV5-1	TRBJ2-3	CASSLSSRTSTDTQYF
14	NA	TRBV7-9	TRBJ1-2	CASSPVQEYYGYTF
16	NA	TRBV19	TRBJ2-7	CASSQTSGSLSYEQYF
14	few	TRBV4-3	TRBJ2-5	CASSPGRLQETQYF
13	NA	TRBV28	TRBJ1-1	CASSSLLFTEAIF
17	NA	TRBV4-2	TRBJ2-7	CASSQEGRTSGMYEQYF
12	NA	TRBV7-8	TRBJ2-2	CASSLLPVELFF
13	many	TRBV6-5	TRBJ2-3	CASSPDWPDTQYF
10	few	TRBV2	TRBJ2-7	CASSHSEQYF
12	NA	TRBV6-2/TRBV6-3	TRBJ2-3	CASSSPPDTQYF